This passage covers 6 T cell receptor beta chains from one sample sequenced in a study of T cells in women clearing cervical HPV infection. Sequencing was performed with immunoSEQ multiplex PCR; in TCRdb, only in-frame clones are kept and a portion is missing. The table lists about 26,000 clones. The specimen sequenced was blood buffy coat. Receptors originate from a woman between 18 and 70 years old with a cervical HPV16 infection that either progressed to CIN3+ or cleared (not recorded which).

A note on this clone: The CDR3 is cut off 3 residues early in the read; its end comes from the germline J gene. Other nucleotide sequences from this sample produce the same CDR3. This sequence joins TRBV20-1 and TRBJ1-1; possible D gene TRBD1, 5 bases. CDR1 DFQATT and CDR2 SNEGSKA come from the germline V gene (reference sequence). The CDR3 runs to 14 residues. The covered CDR3 bases are TGCAGTGCTAAAACTAGCGGGGCCTCCTACGAA. This sequence encodes CSAKTSGASYE. The full-length CDR3 reads as CSAKTSGASYEAFF.

Note on this clone: The CDR3 end is not reached by the read, which stops 3 residues before it; the germline J gene fills it in. The V gene is TRBV6-2 or TRBV6-3, the J gene TRBJ1-5; weak D call: TRBD1 (5 bases). Between the trimmed V and J ends, which lost 6 bases and 2 bases, there was a span of 14 bases. The germline gives CDR1 MNHEY, CDR2 SVGEGT. The length of the CDR3 is 15 residues. CDR3: CASSLHRGGNQPQHF. CDR3 DNA, as far as it was read: TGTGCCAGCAGCCTACATCGGGGGGGCAATCAGCCC.

As for this clone: The read ends 3 residues early relative to the CDR3; the germline J gene fills the gap. This chain links TRBV6-2 or TRBV6-3 with TRBJ1-1; D call uncertain. CDR3 length: 12 residues. Trimming cost V 2 bases and J 6 bases, with 7 bases left between them. Per the germline V gene, CDR1 is MNHEY and CDR2 is SVGEGT. The CDR3 spells CASSYRSAEAFF. The CDR3 DNA, read in part, is TGTGCCAGCAGTTACCGGTCCGCTGAA.

Notes on this clone: From the germline J gene comes the end of the CDR3, since the read stops 3 residues before it. The chain couples TRBV2 to TRBJ2-2; possible D gene TRBD1, 5 bases. The CDR3 totals 17 residues. Per germline, CDR1 SNHLY and CDR2 FYNNEI. V lost 6 bases and J 0 bases, leaving 17 bases between the germline ends. Here the CDR3 reads CASSDMYRSANTGELFF. The part of the CDR3 DNA that was read is TGTGCCAGCAGCGACATGTACAGGAGTGCGAACACCGGGGAG.

Points on this clone: The DNA ends 3 residues before the CDR3 does, and the rest of the CDR3 is filled in from the germline J gene. The chain carries TRBV2 and TRBJ2-5; TRBD2 aligns across 7 bases. Per germline, CDR1 SNHLY and CDR2 FYNNEI. CDR3 length: 16 residues. V lost 1 base to trimming and J lost 1 base; unmatched junction nucleotides: 6. The sequenced CDR3 bases are TGTGCCAGCAGTGAAGGGAGAGGCGGGGGCCAAGAGACC. Translated: CASSEGRGGGQET. The whole CDR3 region reads CASSEGRGGGQETQYF.

With regard to this clone: The CDR3 goes on 3 residues after the read ends, and that part is filled in from the germline J gene. This chain uses TRBV19 with TRBJ2-5; TRBD2 matches at 16 bases. This CDR3 is 16 amino acids long. Trimming at V came to 5 bases and at J to 6 bases, leaving 6 bases not matched to a gene. Germline V gene sequence: CDR1 LNHDA, CDR2 SQIVND (reference sequence). Incomplete CDR3 DNA: TGTGCCAGTAGTCCGGGACTAGCGGGGGGGCGGAAGACC. This codes for CASSPGLAGGRKT. The entire CDR3 sequence reads CASSPGLAGGRKTQYF.